Shown below are 13 T cell receptor beta chains from a single sample sequenced in a study of control samples from healthy donors and cancer patients. Measured with immunoSEQ multiplex PCR; TCRdb has only the in-frame clones, and not every one. The sample shows about 160,000 clones, 85% to 90% of them seen only once. Material: blood. The receptors come from a man aged 30-40 years in good health.

The rearrangement uses TRBV5-3 and TRBJ2-7, with D possibly being TRBD2 (5 bases). TRBV5-3 is sorted into the ORF group, with uncertain function. V gave up 4 bases and J gave up 4 bases, with 18 bases separating them. The CDR3 runs 15 residues. CDR3 protein: CARSHITAREYEQYF. The CDR3 DNA follows: TGTGCCAGAAGCCATATTACAGCTAGGGAGTACGAGCAGTACTTC.

The chain recombines TRBV18 with TRBJ1-2; 8 bases are shared with TRBD1. The CDR3 is 14 residues long. Germline CDR1 KGHSH, CDR2 LQKENI. Unmatched junction bases numbered 5, after V lost 2 bases and J lost 6 bases. This chain's CDR3 is CASSPSDRVNGYTF. The CDR3 DNA sequence: TGTGCCAGCTCACCATCGGACAGGGTGAATGGCTACACCTTC.

This clone was found a few times. The gene calls are TRBV5-5 and TRBJ2-7, with a possible D match to TRBD2 (5 bases). This CDR3 has 15 residues. Trimming stripped 6 bases from V and 0 bases from J, with 16 bases between. In germline, CDR1 is SGHKS, CDR2 YYEKEE (reference sequence). CDR3 in amino acids: CASKSMEVSSYEQYF. The CDR3 nucleotides are TGTGCCAGCAAAAGTATGGAGGTCAGCTCCTACGAGCAGTACTTC. Full variable domain (outside the CDR3, taken from reference TRBV5-5 and TRBJ2-7): DAGVTQSPTHLIKTRGQQVTLRCSPISGHKSVSWYQQVLGQGPQFIFQYYEKEERGRGNFPDRFSARQFPNYSSELNVNALLLGDSALYLCASKSMEVSSYEQYFGPGTRLTVT.

The chain has TRBV7-6 and TRBJ1-5; D remains ambiguous. The CDR3 runs to 20 residues. V shed 1 base and J shed 3 bases, with 25 bases lying between them. Germline lookup yields CDR1 SGHVS and CDR2 FNYEAQ. This CDR3 is CASSLVCRNGIPSFNQPQHF. CDR3 nucleotide sequence: TGTGCCAGCAGCTTAGTTTGCAGGAATGGCATTCCTAGTTTCAATCAGCCCCAGCATTTT.

The rearrangement uses TRBV11-3 and TRBJ2-3; D is unclear. CDR3 length: 12 amino acids. Trimming cost V 5 bases and J 3 bases, with 6 bases left between them. The germline CDR1 and CDR2 sequences are SGHNT and YENEEA. The CDR3 DNA follows: TGTGCCAGCAGCATATCTACAGATACGCAGTATTTT. Translated: CASSISTDTQYF.

The CDR3 sequence is CASWNTEAFF. CDR3 in DNA: TGTGCCTCCTGGAACACTGAAGCTTTCTTT. This sequence joins TRBV28 and TRBJ1-1; D remains ambiguous. Germline loops: CDR1 MDHEN, CDR2 SYDVKM. The CDR3 is made up of 10 amino acids. V shed 11 bases and J shed 1 base, with 5 bases lying between them.

The V gene is TRBV19, the J gene TRBJ2-2, with D possibly matching TRBD2 (6 bases). The CDR3 extends over 14 amino acids. V was clipped by 8 bases and J by 5 bases, with 15 bases between them. Germline CDR1 and CDR2: LNHDA and SQIVND (reference sequence). This chain's CDR3 is CASQSGVRTGELFF. CDR3 coding DNA: TGTGCCAGTCAATCGGGAGTGAGAACCGGGGAGCTGTTTTTT.

The chain links TRBV18 to TRBJ1-1; weak D call: TRBD1 (6 bases). Germline V lookup: CDR1 KGHSH, CDR2 LQKENI. Trimming took off 2 bases at V and 1 base at J, with 8 bases between the two ends. This CDR3 is built from 14 residues. In nucleotides, the CDR3 is TGTGCCAGCTCACCAAAAGGGGGGAACACTGAAGCTTTCTTT. Protein: CASSPKGGNTEAFF.

The count of this clone is one. This chain uses TRBV19 with TRBJ2-1; 7 nucleotides align to TRBD2. V was clipped by 6 bases and J by 0 bases; unmatched bases: 8. Germline CDR1 reads LNHDA; CDR2 reads SQIVND (reference sequence). The CDR3 sequence is 16 residues long. The CDR3 reads CASSGGSRGSYNEQFF. The CDR3 nucleotides read TGTGCCAGTAGCGGGGGGTCGAGGGGCTCCTACAATGAGCAGTTCTTC.

The chain couples TRBV27 to TRBJ2-7, with D possibly matching TRBD1 (6 bases). Germline values: CDR1 MNHEY, CDR2 SMNVEV (reference sequence). CDR3 size: 14 residues. Between the trimmed V and J ends, which lost 4 bases and 0 bases, there was a span of 10 bases. Written as DNA, the CDR3 is TGTGCCAGCAGTTCCGGACAGCACTCCTACGAGCAGTACTTC. As protein: CASSSGQHSYEQYF.

J is TRBJ2-2 and V is TRBV7-9; 8 bases are shared with TRBD2. Germline-derived CDR1 and CDR2 are SEHNR and FQNEAQ (reference sequence). Germline trimming cut 2 bases from V and 7 bases from J; bases unmatched to any gene: 9. The CDR3 is made up of 16 amino acids. The CDR3 DNA reads TGTGCCAGCAGCTTAACCCCAGCGGGAGATATCGGGGAGCTGTTTTTT. This sequence encodes CASSLTPAGDIGELFF.

This rearrangement joins TRBV18 to TRBJ2-7, with unresolved D. V lost 0 bases and J lost 6, with 9 bases in between. The CDR3 length is 13 residues. Germline V gene lookup returns CDR1 KGHSH and CDR2 LQKENI. CDR3 sequence: CASSPPFRSEQYF. The DNA of the CDR3 is TGTGCCAGCTCACCACCGTTCAGGAGCGAGCAGTACTTC. The full variable domain, with the rest looked up from reference TRBV18 and TRBJ2-7, is NAGVMQNPRHLVRRRGQEARLRCSPMKGHSHVYWYRQLPEEGLKFMVYLQKENIIDESGMPKERFSAEFPKEGPSILRIQQVVRGDSAAYFCASSPPFRSEQYFGPGTRLTVT.

The V call is TRBV3-1 (or the pseudogene TRBV3-2), the J call TRBJ2-5; 12 bases line up with TRBD2. The V segment lost 0 bases and the J segment 2 bases; nucleotides outside the gene matches: 1. The CDR3 spans 16 residues. CDR1 and CDR2 (germline): LGHDT, YNNKEL (reference sequence). The CDR3 coding sequence is TGTGCCAGCAGCCAAGAAGGGACTAGCGGGCAAGAGACCCAGTACTTC. The encoded protein is CASSQEGTSGQETQYF.